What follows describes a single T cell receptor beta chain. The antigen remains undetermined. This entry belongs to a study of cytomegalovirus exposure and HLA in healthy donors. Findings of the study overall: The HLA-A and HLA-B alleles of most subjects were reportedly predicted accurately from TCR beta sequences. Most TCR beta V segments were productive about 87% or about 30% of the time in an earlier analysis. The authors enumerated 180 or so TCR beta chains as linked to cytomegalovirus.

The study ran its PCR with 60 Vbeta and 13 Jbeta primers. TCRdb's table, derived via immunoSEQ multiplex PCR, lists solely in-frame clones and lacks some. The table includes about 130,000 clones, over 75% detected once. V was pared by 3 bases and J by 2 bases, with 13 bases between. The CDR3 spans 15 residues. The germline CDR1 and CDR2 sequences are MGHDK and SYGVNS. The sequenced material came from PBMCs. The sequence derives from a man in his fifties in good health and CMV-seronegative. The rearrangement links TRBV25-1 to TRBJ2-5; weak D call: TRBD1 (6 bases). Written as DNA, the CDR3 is TGTGCCAGCAGTGACCCGGGACATGAACAAGAGACCCAGTACTTC. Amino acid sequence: CASSDPGHEQETQYF.